The 28 T cell receptor beta chains below were found in one sample sequenced in a study of siplizumab effects on memory and regulatory T cells. The table came from immunoSEQ multiplex PCR; TCRdb's copy has only in-frame clones and leaves some out. The data show 62,000 or so clones, less than 85% seen once. The sample consisted of memory CD4+ T cells sorted from blood. Source of these receptors: a human donor in good health.

This chain joins TRBV5-4 and TRBJ1-2; no clear D. Trimming shortened V by 4 bases and J by 7 bases, and 14 bases separated the two germline ends. The CDR3 has 13 residues. In germline, CDR1 is SGHNT, CDR2 YYREEE (reference sequence). In nucleotides, the CDR3 is TGTGCCAGCAGCACCGAATGGACGGTTGGCTACACCTTC. Translating gives CASSTEWTVGYTF.

This chain joins TRBV2 and TRBJ1-1; D unclear. In germline, CDR1 is SNHLY, CDR2 FYNNEI. The length of the CDR3 is 19 residues. The V end was cut by 4 bases, the J end by 6 bases, with 30 bases between. The CDR3 bases are TGTGCCAGCAGTGGCGGAATTTTCGGTGGGGTAGCCCGGCAACCTGAAGCTTTCTTT. It yields the protein CASSGGIFGGVARQPEAFF.

The chain recombines TRBV29-1 with TRBJ1-2; TRBD1 matches at 8 bases. From germline, CDR1 is SQVTM and CDR2 ANQGSEA. V lost 7 bases and J lost 6; bases outside the gene matches: 10. The CDR3 is made up of 13 amino acids. The CDR3 region is CSAVGQGTHGYTF. As DNA, the CDR3 is TGCAGCGCCGTAGGACAGGGAACCCATGGCTACACCTTC. The whole variable domain, remainder taken from reference TRBV29-1 and TRBJ1-2, is SAVISQKPSRDICQRGTSLTIQCQVDSQVTMMFWYRQQPGQSLTLIATANQGSEATYESGFVIDKFPISRPNLTFSTLTVSNMSPEDSSIYLCSAVGQGTHGYTFGSGTRLTVV.

CDR3 sequence reads: CASSGGRGSYEQYF. Here the CDR3 DNA reads TGTGCCAGCAGTGGGGGGAGGGGCTCCTACGAGCAGTACTTC. The chain uses TRBV6-5 and TRBJ2-7, with 7 bases matching TRBD2. The CDR3 loop spans 14 amino acids. J gave up 0 bases and V 5 bases, and 4 bases lay outside the gene matches. Germline V gives CDR1 MNHEY, CDR2 SVGAGI.

The chain uses TRBV5-4 and TRBJ2-5, with 7 bases identical to TRBD2. This CDR3 contains 15 residues. The junction had 5 bases not matched to a gene; V was cut back by 1 base and J by 2 bases. CDR1 and CDR2 from the germline V gene are SGHNT and YYREEE (reference sequence). This chain's CDR3 is CASSLSSGRQETQYF. The DNA for the CDR3 is TGTGCCAGCAGCTTGTCTAGCGGAAGACAAGAGACCCAGTACTTC.

This clone showed up just a few times. The chain combines TRBV29-1 with TRBJ1-5; D is unclear. CDR1 and CDR2 (germline): SQVTM, ANQGSEA. V was clipped by 4 bases and J by 4 bases, with 17 bases between them. The CDR3 is made up of 15 amino acids. The CDR3 sequence: CSVADGLIGNQPQHF. The CDR3 DNA is TGCAGCGTTGCGGACGGACTAATAGGGAATCAGCCCCAGCATTTT.

V usage is TRBV11-3 and J usage is TRBJ2-5, with TRBD2 matching over 15 bases. This CDR3 is built from 16 residues. With 4 bases clipped from V and 4 bases from J, the junction kept 4 bases outside the gene matches. From germline, CDR1 is SGHNT and CDR2 YENEEA. The DNA for the CDR3 is TGTGCCAGCAGCTCGGGACTAGCGGGAGGACGAGAGACCCAGTACTTC. It is translated as CASSSGLAGGRETQYF.

V is TRBV4-2 and J is TRBJ2-1; the D is unclear. CDR1 and CDR2 (germline): LGHNA, YNFKEQ. The CDR3 loop spans 13 amino acids. V lost 6 bases to trimming and J lost 4 bases, with 10 bases between them. This CDR3 is CASSLELYNEQFF. The CDR3 DNA reads TGTGCCAGCAGTCTCGAGTTATACAATGAGCAGTTCTTC.

In its sample, this clone was seen once. The rearrangement joins TRBV5-6 to TRBJ2-6; D is unclear. The V end was cut by 0 bases, the J end by 0 bases, with 10 bases between. The CDR3 extends over 17 amino acids. The germline gives CDR1 SGHDT, CDR2 YYEEEE. CDR3 region: CASSLGQVRSGANVLTF. DNA of the CDR3: TGTGCCAGCAGCTTGGGGCAGGTTCGCTCTGGGGCCAACGTCCTGACTTTC.

The count of this clone is one. The gene calls are TRBV6-5 and TRBJ1-2; maybe TRBD1 (6 bases). The CDR3 consists of 13 residues. Per germline, CDR1 MNHEY and CDR2 SVGAGI. V lost 6 bases, J lost 2 bases, and 10 bases lay in between. The CDR3 region has the DNA TGTGCCAGCAGACGACAGGAGAACTATGGCTACACCTTC. Its translation is CASRRQENYGYTF.

The chain carries TRBV2 and TRBJ2-5; possibly TRBD1 for D (5 bases). CDR3 length: 15 amino acids. The germline V gene encodes CDR1 SNHLY and CDR2 FYNNEI. The V gene lost 7 bases and the J gene lost 5 bases, with 20 bases spanning the gap. In nucleotides, the CDR3 is TGTGCCAGCACCATTAGGGGCAGGGCCCTCGAGACCCAGTACTTC. Encoded protein: CASTIRGRALETQYF.

The chain carries TRBV4-2 and TRBJ2-5, with 12 positions matching TRBD2. The germline V gene encodes CDR1 LGHNA and CDR2 YNFKEQ. V lost 3 bases and J lost 0; bases outside the gene matches: 17. This CDR3 region has 21 residues. The CDR3 nucleotides are TGTGCCAGCAGCCAGGGCGCGAGCGGTATACTAGCGGGAGGTCACCAAGAGACCCAGTACTTC. Its protein is CASSQGASGILAGGHQETQYF.

This clone is a singleton in its sample. The identical CDR3 is also encoded by other nucleotide sequences in the sample. The gene calls are TRBV7-8 and TRBJ1-1, with D hard to call. V was pared by 2 bases and J by 0 bases, with 10 bases between. This CDR3 has 15 residues. The germline gives CDR1 SGHVS, CDR2 FQNEAQ. CDR3 residues: CASSLKFGVNTEAFF. In DNA, the CDR3 is TGTGCCAGCAGCTTAAAATTTGGGGTGAACACTGAAGCTTTCTTT.

The genes are TRBV27 and TRBJ2-2; either TRBD1 or TRBD2 may supply D (5 bases each). The V and J ends lost 9 bases and 5 bases respectively, with 16 bases between them. The CDR3 length is 14 residues. Germline V CDR1 and CDR2: MNHEY, SMNVEV (reference sequence). In DNA form, the CDR3 reads TGTGCCAGTAAACCGGGACCCCAAACCGGGGAGCTGTTTTTT. This sequence encodes CASKPGPQTGELFF.

Here the CDR3 DNA reads TGTGCCAGCAGTCAGAGAAACACCGGGGAGCTGTTTTTT. Its protein product is CASSQRNTGELFF. This chain connects TRBV25-1 to TRBJ2-2; D call uncertain. The CDR3 length is 13 residues. V lost 5 bases, J lost 2 bases, and 6 bases lay in between. In germline, CDR1 is MGHDK, CDR2 SYGVNS.

This rearrangement joins TRBV30 to TRBJ2-3; D is undetermined. This CDR3 comprises 15 residues. CDR1 and CDR2 from the germline V gene are GTSNPN and SVGIG (reference sequence). V dropped 2 bases and J dropped 2 bases, with 14 bases sitting between them. This CDR3 reads CAWSMTLFNTDTQYF. CDR3 coding DNA: TGTGCCTGGAGTATGACCCTCTTTAACACAGATACGCAGTATTTT.

The gene calls are TRBV27 and TRBJ2-5, with 8 bases lining up with TRBD1. Germline CDR1 reads MNHEY; CDR2 reads SMNVEV (reference sequence). This CDR3 region has 16 residues. The J segment lost 0 bases and the V segment lost 8 bases, leaving 11 bases of the junction unmatched. CDR3 DNA sequence: TGTGCCAGCCATGCCCGGAGACAGGGGTACCAAGAGACCCAGTACTTC. Translation: CASHARRQGYQETQYF.

This chain joins TRBV18 and TRBJ2-5, with 14 bases lining up with TRBD2. Trimming cost V 6 bases and J 4 bases; bases outside gene matches: 4. Germline V CDR1 and CDR2: KGHSH, LQKENI. This CDR3 contains 15 residues. The CDR3 region has the DNA TGTGCCAGCTCCCAGGGACTAGCGGGAGCAGAGACCCAGTACTTC. Translation: CASSQGLAGAETQYF.

This clone was observed a single time. J is TRBJ2-1 and V is TRBV19; 9 bases match TRBD2. The junction had 12 bases not matched to a gene; V was cut back by 1 base and J by 8 bases. The CDR3 has 17 residues. Germline CDR1 is LNHDA and CDR2 is SQIVND (reference sequence). The CDR3 DNA sequence: TGTGCCAGTAGTATAGGGTGGCGGGGGGGCCATTTAGATGAGCAGTTCTTC. Protein product: CASSIGWRGGHLDEQFF.

The rearrangement links TRBV7-9 to TRBJ1-1, with a possible D match to TRBD1 (5 bases). Trimming removed 0 bases from V and 4 bases from J, with 12 bases in between. Germline loops: CDR1 SEHNR, CDR2 FQNEAQ (reference sequence). The CDR3 totals 15 residues. The CDR3 here is CASSLASRGSTEAFF. CDR3 nucleotide sequence: TGTGCCAGCAGCTTAGCGTCCCGGGGGAGCACTGAAGCTTTCTTT.

V gene TRBV6-6 combines with J gene TRBJ2-7; D may be TRBD1 or TRBD2 (5 bases each). Germline V gene sequence: CDR1 MNHNY, CDR2 SVGAGI (reference sequence). The CDR3 length is 15 residues. The germline V and J ends were trimmed by 6 bases and 6 bases, with 21 bases remaining between them. CDR3 nucleotide sequence: TGTGCCAGCAGACCCGGGGCTTGGCTTGTGTTCGAGCAGTACTTC. Its translation is CASRPGAWLVFEQYF.

This chain joins TRBV19 and TRBJ1-5; the D is unclear. The germline CDR1 and CDR2 sequences are LNHDA and SQIVND (reference sequence). The CDR3 sequence is 14 residues long. The germline V and J ends were trimmed by 8 bases and 5 bases, with 16 bases remaining between them. The CDR3 nucleotides are TGTGCCAGTCGTCGCGCGCAGTTAGATCAGCCCCAGCATTTT. Translating gives CASRRAQLDQPQHF.

This sequence joins TRBV14 and TRBJ1-1; perhaps TRBD1 as D (5 bases). The CDR3 is 16 residues long. The V gene lost 4 bases and the J gene lost 1 base, with 16 bases spanning the gap. The germline gives CDR1 SGHDN, CDR2 FVKESK. This CDR3 is CASSPLIAGGNTEAFF. CDR3 sequence (DNA): TGTGCCAGCAGCCCCCTAATTGCCGGGGGGAACACTGAAGCTTTCTTT.

V usage is TRBV9 and J usage is TRBJ2-3; 9 nucleotides match TRBD2. There are 15 residues in the CDR3. CDR1 and CDR2 (germline): SGDLS, YYNGEE. J gave up 3 bases and V 4 bases, and 6 bases lay outside the gene matches. CDR3 nucleotide sequence: TGTGCCAGCAGCCCCTCGCGGGGGGGAACAGATACGCAGTATTTT. Translated: CASSPSRGGTDTQYF.

The chain joins TRBV6-1 to TRBJ2-3; 8 bases agree with TRBD1. The V gene end was trimmed by 7 bases and the J gene end by 3 bases; junction bases not matched to a gene: 9. Germline V gene data show CDR1 as MNHNS and CDR2 as SASEGT. CDR3 length equals 15 residues. The CDR3: CASIRDRGGTDTQYF. CDR3 in DNA: TGTGCCAGCATCCGCGACAGGGGTGGGACAGATACGCAGTATTTT.

The chain recombines TRBV5-1 with TRBJ2-7; 8 nucleotides align to TRBD1. The CDR3 consists of 14 residues. Germline values: CDR1 SGHRS, CDR2 YFSETQ. With V trimmed by 4 bases and J by 5 bases, 8 bases remained unmatched. Here the CDR3 DNA reads TGCGCCAGCAGCATGTCAGGGGGCAACGACGAGCAGTACTTC. Translation gives CASSMSGGNDEQYF.

This chain links TRBV10-1 with TRBJ2-3, with 7 bases aligning to TRBD2. Germline lookup yields CDR1 WNHNN and CDR2 SYGVQD (reference sequence). V lost 5 bases to trimming and J lost 5 bases; unmatched junction nucleotides: 10. CDR3 length: 15 residues. The CDR3 DNA reads TGCGCCAGCAGTACCAGGGCGGGGGTTAAAGATACGCAGTATTTT. Translating gives CASSTRAGVKDTQYF.

This clone was counted between two and nine times. The chain couples TRBV5-5 to TRBJ2-7, with TRBD1 as a possible D gene (5 bases). The length of the CDR3 is 14 residues. Trimming shortened V by 8 bases and J by 4 bases, and 19 bases separated the two germline ends. Germline CDR1 and CDR2: SGHKS and YYEKEE (reference sequence). For the CDR3, the DNA is TGTGCCAGTATCTCAAACAGGCCGGAATACGAGCAGTACTTC. It translates to CASISNRPEYEQYF. The full variable domain, its missing parts supplied by reference TRBV5-5 and TRBJ2-7, is DAGVTQSPTHLIKTRGQQVTLRCSPISGHKSVSWYQQVLGQGPQFIFQYYEKEERGRGNFPDRFSARQFPNYSSELNVNALLLGDSALYLCASISNRPEYEQYFGPGTRLTVT.